This entry concerns a single TCR beta chain. The antigen is unknown. The source of the sample is a study of T cell repertoires in cytomegalovirus infection. Study overall: From public TCR beta signatures came an indication of both CMV infection and matching HLA type.

Germline CDR1 SGHVS, CDR2 FNYEAQ. Unmatched junction bases numbered 9, after V lost 6 bases and J lost 8 bases. The CDR3 is 14 amino acids. Findings and limits, study-wide: Dominating the ex vivo response were TCR beta clonotypes that were CMV-specific and HLA-C-restricted.

TCRdb passed the reads through MiXCR, listing each CDR3 protein once. The sample lists hundreds of thousands of distinct CDR3 sequences, roughly a quarter occurring once. Sequenced: CD8+ T cells from PBMCs. The rearrangement uses TRBV7-6 and TRBJ1-1, with 10 positions matching TRBD1. This TCR derives from a human donor in good health (CMV status not recorded). Some clones in this sample may be carry-over from other donors' samples. CDR3 coding DNA: TGTGCCAGCAGGGACAGGGGGTGGCCCGGGGAAGCTTTCTTT. Amino acids: CASRDRGWPGEAFF.